Listed below are T cell receptor beta chains from one sample, sequenced in a study of shared clonotypes between healthy human individuals. TCRdb's copy holds only in-frame clones and misses some; the assay was immunoSEQ multiplex PCR. The data show around 1.9 million clones, with more than 85% seen just once and roughly 1.8% held by the top ten. The material sequenced was naive CD8+ T cells from PBMCs. The receptors stem from a man between 18 and 35 years old in good health. Some clones in this sample may be carry-over from other donors' samples. Both conserved end residues are part of each CDR3. Each record gives: D gene, clone size, V gene, J gene, CDR3 DNA, CDR3 protein. The D gene is left open where the match is weak. Rows give clone size only sometimes, using once, few, many, or a class for an expanded clone.

>.|once|TRBV28|TRBJ1-5
TGTGCCACCGGGGTTAAGGTCAATCAGCCCCAGCATTTT
CATGVKVNQPQHF
>.|.|TRBV14|TRBJ1-1
TGTGCCAGCAGCCAAGATTGGTCCCCGGGGCCAGAGACTGAAGCTTTCTTT
CASSQDWSPGPETEAFF
>.|.|TRBV27|TRBJ2-1
TGTGCCAGCAGTAGTAGCACCCGAAATGAGCAGTTCTTC
CASSSSTRNEQFF
>TRBD1|.|TRBV6-1|TRBJ2-7
TGTGCCAGCAGGACAGGGAACTTCTACGAGCAGTACTTC
CASRTGNFYEQYF
>.|.|TRBV11-2|TRBJ1-3
TGTGCCAGCAGCTTAGGGCGGGCACAAGGAAACACCATATATTTT
CASSLGRAQGNTIYF
>TRBD1|.|TRBV4-3|TRBJ1-2
TGCGCCAGCAGCCAATTGACAGGGAGAGCTAACTATGGCTACACCTTC
CASSQLTGRANYGYTF
>.|.|TRBV27|TRBJ1-2
TGTGCCAGTTCCCCCCGTGTGGACCCCTATGGCTACACCTTC
CASSPRVDPYGYTF
>.|.|TRBV2|TRBJ2-7
TGTGCCAGCAGTGAAAGGGGCTTGTGGGGGACCGAGCAGTACTTC
CASSERGLWGTEQYF
>TRBD1|.|TRBV27|TRBJ2-7
TGTGCCAGCAGTTACCAACCCGTTAGACAGGGATTAGCCTACGAGCAGTACTTC
CASSYQPVRQGLAYEQYF
>TRBD2|.|TRBV7-9|TRBJ2-3
TGTGCCAGCAGCTTAGTGACTAGCGGGACTATATACACAGATACGCAGTATTTT
CASSLVTSGTIYTDTQYF
>.|.|TRBV27|TRBJ1-2
TGTGCCAGCAGTTTATTAGGGTCATCCCTAAGCTACACCTTC
CASSLLGSSLSYTF
>.|.|TRBV28|TRBJ2-2
TGTGCCAGCAGCCCAGACGACAGGATCGGGACCGGGGAGCTGTTTTTT
CASSPDDRIGTGELFF
>TRBD1|.|TRBV6-5|TRBJ2-5
TGTGCCAGCCAGGGGGCACAAGAGACCCAGTACTTC
CASQGAQETQYF
>.|.|TRBV2|TRBJ2-3
TGTGCCAGCAGTGATGGTGGGAGTTACACAGATACGCAGTATTTT
CASSDGGSYTDTQYF
>.|.|TRBV4-1|TRBJ1-1
TGCGCCAGCAGCCAAGAGAGGGGAACTGAAGCTTTCTTT
CASSQERGTEAFF
>TRBD2|.|TRBV9|TRBJ2-2
TGTGCCAGCAGCGTAGTTCCTAGCGGGAAATTGAGCGGGGAGCTGTTTTTT
CASSVVPSGKLSGELFF